The next 28 T cell receptor beta chains were all read from a single sample in a study of blood T cell repertoires in COVID-19. Data came from immunoSEQ multiplex PCR; TCRdb stores just in-frame clones and leaves some out. The sample lists fewer than 300,000 clones; 70% to 90% were seen once. Sequencing was carried out using PBMCs or T cells enriched from blood (not recorded which). These receptors came from a woman younger than 45 who had recovered from COVID-19.

The sample holds one count of this clone. The chain employs TRBV5-6 and TRBJ1-3; D ambiguous. The V gene's germline CDR1 is SGHDT and CDR2 YYEEEE. The CDR3 covers 16 residues. Trimming removed 1 base at V and 3 bases at J, with 14 bases between. In DNA, the CDR3 is TGTGCCAGCAGCTTGAGGGAGGGTATCTTTGGAAACACCATATATTTT. Translation gives CASSLREGIFGNTIYF.

This clone was counted only a few times. The chain has TRBV11-2 and TRBJ2-5, with TRBD1 as a possible D gene (5 bases). The V and J ends lost 8 bases and 9 bases respectively, with 22 bases between them. Germline V gene data show CDR1 as SGHAT and CDR2 as FQNNGV. There are 14 residues in the CDR3. CDR3 loop: CASSALGAQEAQYF. CDR3 in DNA: TGTGCCAGCTCCGCTTTAGGGGCACAAGAAGCCCAGTACTTC.

The chain couples TRBV6-5 to TRBJ1-4; the match to TRBD1 covers 9 bases. CDR3 length: 14 residues. J was trimmed by 8 bases and V by 5 bases; bases with no gene match: 6. The germline V gene encodes CDR1 MNHEY and CDR2 SVGAGI. The CDR3 loop is CASSPTGGAEKLFF. CDR3 nucleotides: TGTGCCAGCAGTCCGACAGGGGGTGCAGAAAAACTGTTTTTT.

The chain has TRBV4-1 and TRBJ1-2, with D unclear. This CDR3 spans 13 amino acids. Trimming shortened V by 0 bases and J by 6 bases, and 8 bases separated the two germline ends. CDR1 is MGHRA and CDR2 is YSYEKL in the germline V gene. The CDR3 nucleotides are TGCGCCAGCAGCCAAGATGAGGGCCATGGCTACACCTTC. This encodes CASSQDEGHGYTF.

This clone has only a few counts. This sequence joins TRBV4-1 and TRBJ2-3; TRBD2 might be the D (7 bases). With 5 bases removed from V and 1 base from J, the gap between germline ends came to 13 bases. The CDR3 runs 15 residues. Germline V CDR1 and CDR2: MGHRA, YSYEKL. The CDR3 reads CASSDRGARTDTQYF. The CDR3, as DNA: TGCGCCAGCAGCGACCGGGGGGCTCGCACAGATACGCAGTATTTT.

The chain combines TRBV2 with TRBJ1-5; a possible D gene is TRBD1 (6 bases). There are 16 residues in the CDR3. In germline, CDR1 is SNHLY, CDR2 FYNNEI. V was pared by 1 base and J by 1 base, with 11 bases between. The CDR3 reads CASSEGGGRSNQPQHF. The DNA for the CDR3 is TGTGCCAGCAGTGAAGGGGGGGGCAGGAGCAATCAGCCCCAGCATTTT.

V and J are TRBV4-2 and TRBJ2-1; 10 positions match TRBD1. Germline CDR1 reads LGHNA; CDR2 reads YNFKEQ. The V and J ends lost 5 bases and 4 bases, in that order; junction bases with no gene match: 5. CDR3 size: 15 residues. The CDR3 loop reads CASSYGQGDYNEQFF. The CDR3 region has the DNA TGTGCCAGCAGCTACGGACAGGGGGATTACAATGAGCAGTTCTTC.

V gene TRBV6-2 or TRBV6-3 combines with J gene TRBJ2-1; 8 bases are a match to TRBD2. The CDR3 sequence is 17 residues long. Germline assignment: CDR1 MNHEY and CDR2 SVGEGT. The J segment lost 5 bases and the V segment lost 6 bases, leaving 15 bases of the junction unmatched. DNA for the CDR3: TGTGCCAGCAGCCCTCTCCCGGAGCGGGGGCTAAACAATGAGCAGTTCTTC. Translating gives CASSPLPERGLNNEQFF.

This clone was seen only a few times. The chain couples TRBV4-1 to TRBJ1-3; 8 nucleotides line up with TRBD1. There are 18 residues in the CDR3. After removal of 0 bases from V and 0 bases from J, the junction contained 7 bases not matched to a gene. Germline CDR1 MGHRA, CDR2 YSYEKL. CDR3: CASSQEGGTGLSGNTIYF. CDR3 DNA: TGCGCCAGCAGCCAAGAAGGAGGGACAGGTCTCTCTGGAAACACCATATATTTT.

CDR3 nucleotides: TGTGCCACCAGCAGAACGAGACAGAACACTGAAGCTTTCTTT. Protein product: CATSRTRQNTEAFF. This chain links TRBV15 with TRBJ1-1; no clear D. In germline, CDR1 is LNHNV, CDR2 YYDKDF (reference sequence). CDR3 length: 14 amino acids. Between the trimmed V and J ends, which lost 2 bases and 1 base, there was a span of 8 bases.

This chain joins TRBV6-4 and TRBJ1-2; the match to TRBD1 covers 9 bases. V was pared by 2 bases and J by 8 bases, with 12 bases of the junction left unmatched. CDR1 and CDR2 from the germline V gene are MRHNA and SNTAGT. CDR3 length: 16 residues. DNA of the CDR3: TGTGCCAGCAGTGACGGACAGGGGTTCGATTCTTACGGCTACACCTTC. Protein: CASSDGQGFDSYGYTF.

The V call is TRBV11-2, the J call TRBJ2-7, with 7 bases aligning to TRBD2. With 8 bases clipped from V and 4 bases from J, the junction kept 8 bases outside the gene matches. CDR3 length: 13 residues. The germline V gene has CDR1 SGHAT and CDR2 FQNNGV. This CDR3 is CASCLAEAYEQYF. The CDR3 DNA follows: TGTGCCAGCTGCCTAGCGGAGGCGTACGAGCAGTACTTC.

V is TRBV6-5 and J is TRBJ2-1, with D possibly TRBD2 on 6 matching bases. The CDR3 loop spans 14 amino acids. The germline V gene encodes CDR1 MNHEY and CDR2 SVGAGI. V lost 4 bases to trimming and J lost 7 bases, with 14 bases between them. The CDR3 DNA follows: TGTGCCAGCAGTTCGGGACTCGAACGGAATGAGCAGTTCTTC. Protein product: CASSSGLERNEQFF.

This chain connects TRBV11-2 to TRBJ2-7; 12 bases are shared with TRBD2. The CDR3 length is 16 residues. Germline assignment: CDR1 SGHAT and CDR2 FQNNGV. After removal of 5 bases from V and 0 bases from J, the junction contained 5 bases not matched to a gene. The CDR3 reads CASSKTSGGYSYEQYF. CDR3 in DNA: TGTGCCAGCAGCAAGACTAGCGGGGGATACTCCTACGAGCAGTACTTC.

J is TRBJ2-1 and V is TRBV19; 7 nucleotides line up with TRBD1. CDR3 length: 13 amino acids. J lost 3 bases, V lost 6 bases, and 2 bases had no gene match. Per the germline V gene, CDR1 is LNHDA and CDR2 is SQIVND (reference sequence). CDR3 amino acids: CASRTGVYNEQFF. In nucleotides, the CDR3 is TGTGCCAGTAGAACAGGGGTCTACAATGAGCAGTTCTTC. Full variable domain (outside the CDR3, taken from reference TRBV19 and TRBJ2-1): DGGITQSPKYLFRKEGQNVTLSCEQNLNHDAMYWYRQDPGQGLRLIYYSQIVNDFQKGDIAEGYSVSREKKESFPLTVTSAQKNPTAFYLCASRTGVYNEQFFGPGTRLTVL.

The CDR3 loop is CASSSTGVTEAFF. The CDR3 region has the DNA TGTGCCAGCAGCTCGACAGGGGTTACTGAAGCTTTCTTT. This chain joins TRBV11-3 and TRBJ1-1; TRBD1 agrees at 8 bases. The CDR3 has 13 residues. Trimming cost V 4 bases and J 5 bases; bases outside gene matches: 3. Germline lookup yields CDR1 SGHNT and CDR2 YENEEA. The whole variable domain, filled in from reference TRBV11-3 and TRBJ1-1, reads EAGVVQSPRYKIIEKKQPVAFWCNPISGHNTLYWYLQNLGQGPELLIRYENEEAVDDSQLPKDRFSAERLKGVDSTLKIQPAELGDSAVYLCASSSTGVTEAFFGQGTRLTVV.

The chain couples TRBV10-3 to TRBJ2-7, with unresolved D. V gave up 5 bases and J gave up 2 bases, with 13 bases separating them. The CDR3 has 14 amino acids. Germline assignment: CDR1 ENHRY and CDR2 SYGVKD. CDR3 sequence reads: CAISLAPITYEQYF. The CDR3 nucleotides read TGTGCCATCAGTTTAGCACCGATCACCTACGAGCAGTACTTC.

A single count supports this clone. The V call is TRBV20-1, the J call TRBJ1-6, with D possibly TRBD1 on 5 matching bases. The CDR3 spans 15 residues. The germline V and J ends were trimmed by 3 bases and 0 bases, with 9 bases remaining between them. Germline CDR1 reads DFQATT; CDR2 reads SNEGSKA (reference sequence). DNA for the CDR3: TGCAGTGCTAGTTTCCAGGGCTCCTATAATTCACCCCTCCACTTT. This encodes CSASFQGSYNSPLHF.

In nucleotides, the CDR3 is TGTGCCAGCAGTCAACCGGGACAGGGGTACACCGGGGAGCTGTTTTTT. Translating gives CASSQPGQGYTGELFF. The V call is TRBV25-1, the J call TRBJ2-2; 10 nucleotides agree with TRBD1. Germline CDR1 MGHDK, CDR2 SYGVNS. The V gene end was trimmed by 5 bases and the J gene end by 3 bases; junction bases not matched to a gene: 6. The CDR3 has 16 residues.

The chain is built from TRBV11-2 and TRBJ1-2, with no clear D. Per germline, CDR1 SGHAT and CDR2 FQNNGV. This CDR3 spans 17 amino acids. V was trimmed by 7 bases and J by 3 bases, leaving 24 bases between them. CDR3 residues: CASTQPKISGGYYGYTF. CDR3 DNA: TGTGCCAGCACCCAGCCAAAAATCAGTGGCGGGTACTATGGCTACACCTTC.

The J gene is TRBJ2-5, the V gene TRBV10-2, with D perhaps matching TRBD1 (5 bases). The CDR3 spans 11 residues. Per the germline V gene, CDR1 is WSHSY and CDR2 is SAAADI. The ends were cut back, 10 bases at V and 5 bases at J, with 11 bases in the middle. Written as DNA, the CDR3 is TGCGCCACCTCAGGGATTGAGACCCAGTACTTC. Its protein product is CATSGIETQYF.

The chain is built from TRBV7-9 and TRBJ1-1, with D maybe TRBD1 (6 bases). The germline V and J ends were trimmed by 5 bases and 6 bases, with 10 bases remaining between them. The CDR3 is 12 amino acids. CDR1 and CDR2 from the germline V gene are SEHNR and FQNEAQ (reference sequence). CDR3 nucleotide sequence: TGTGCCAGCAGCCCTGACAGGCCTGAAGCTTTCTTT. This translates into CASSPDRPEAFF.

This clone has only a few counts. The chain recombines TRBV19 with TRBJ1-2; D unclear. V was trimmed by 8 bases and J by 10 bases, leaving 11 bases between them. Germline CDR1 and CDR2: LNHDA and SQIVND (reference sequence). This CDR3 contains 10 residues. In DNA form, the CDR3 reads TGTGCCAGTCGCGGAGAGGTCTACACCTTC. Protein product: CASRGEVYTF.

V is TRBV11-3 and J is TRBJ2-5, with 7 bases lining up with TRBD2. Trimming at V came to 5 bases and at J to 3 bases, leaving 9 bases not matched to a gene. The CDR3 consists of 15 residues. CDR1 and CDR2 (germline): SGHNT, YENEEA. Here the CDR3 reads CASSLGSGGKETQYF. Here the CDR3 DNA reads TGTGCCAGCAGCCTAGGTTCGGGGGGTAAAGAGACCCAGTACTTC.

V usage is TRBV10-3 and J usage is TRBJ1-1; tentative D call: TRBD1 (6 bases). V was pared by 8 bases and J by 3 bases, with 10 bases between. The germline CDR1 and CDR2 sequences are ENHRY and SYGVKD. This CDR3 contains 12 residues. CDR3 in amino acids: CAISGDDTEAFF. CDR3 coding DNA: TGTGCCATCTCAGGGGACGACACTGAAGCTTTCTTT.

V usage is TRBV5-1 and J usage is TRBJ1-2; no reliable D call. The CDR3 has 15 residues. CDR1 and CDR2 (germline): SGHRS, YFSETQ. V was clipped by 2 bases and J by 3 bases, with 14 bases between them. Written as DNA, the CDR3 is TGCGCCAGCAGCTTCTATAACCCTGGTGACTATGGCTACACCTTC. This translates into CASSFYNPGDYGYTF.

The CDR3 coding sequence is TGTGCCAGCAGCTACGGGACTAGCGGGCAAGAGACCCAGTACTTC. It yields the protein CASSYGTSGQETQYF. The chain uses TRBV7-9 and TRBJ2-5; the match to TRBD2 covers 12 bases. Germline V gene data show CDR1 as SEHNR and CDR2 as FQNEAQ (reference sequence). V lost 4 bases, J lost 2 bases, and 2 bases stayed unmatched. The CDR3 runs to 15 residues.

The chain recombines TRBV11-2 with TRBJ1-1; no clear D. The CDR3 is made up of 13 amino acids. Germline V gene data show CDR1 as SGHAT and CDR2 as FQNNGV. V lost 2 bases to trimming and J lost 4 bases, with 8 bases between them. The CDR3 protein is CASSLLPRTEAFF. The DNA of the CDR3 is TGTGCCAGCAGCTTACTCCCGCGCACTGAAGCTTTCTTT.